These 20 T cell receptor beta chains were all obtained from the same sample, sequenced in a study of cytomegalovirus exposure and HLA in healthy donors. The PCR employed 60 Vbeta primers together with 13 Jbeta primers. Only in-frame clones appear in the TCRdb table, and some are missing; sequencing was by immunoSEQ multiplex PCR. The data show about 120,000 clones, with more than 60% seen just once and about 2.5% held by the top ten. Sequenced sample: PBMCs. Source of these receptors: a woman aged 35 to 49 in good health and CMV-seropositive.

J is TRBJ2-4 and V is TRBV7-2, with D possibly matching TRBD2 (6 bases). V was pared by 4 bases and J by 1 base, with 11 bases between. The CDR3 covers 15 residues. From germline, CDR1 is SGHTA and CDR2 FQGNSA. CDR3 bases: TGTGCCAGCAGCTCGGGGGAGATTGCCAAAAACATTCAGTACTTC. Its translation: CASSSGEIAKNIQYF. The full variable domain, completed using reference TRBV7-2 and TRBJ2-4, is GAGVSQSPSNKVTEKGKDVELRCDPISGHTALYWYRQSLGQGLEFLIYFQGNSAPDKSGLPSDRFSAERTGGSVSTLTIQRTQQEDSAVYLCASSSGEIAKNIQYFGAGTRLSVL.

The genes are TRBV6-1 and TRBJ1-2; 8 nucleotides match TRBD1. V lost 2 bases and J lost 4; bases outside the gene matches: 6. Germline values: CDR1 MNHNS, CDR2 SASEGT. The CDR3 totals 15 residues. The CDR3 sequence: CASSESRGRGYGYTF. CDR3 nucleotides: TGTGCCAGCAGTGAAAGCAGGGGGCGGGGCTATGGCTACACCTTC.

The chain is built from TRBV5-8 and TRBJ1-1; D call uncertain. The CDR3 totals 13 residues. Trimming removed 2 bases at V and 8 bases at J, with 13 bases between. Germline V lookup: CDR1 SGHTS, CDR2 YDEGEE. CDR3 sequence: CASSFRSPREAFF. In nucleotides, the CDR3 is TGTGCCAGCAGCTTTAGAAGTCCTCGAGAAGCTTTCTTT.

The J gene is TRBJ2-7, the V gene TRBV5-1; tentative D call: TRBD1 (5 bases). Germline lookup yields CDR1 SGHRS and CDR2 YFSETQ. Trimming took 4 bases from V and 1 from J, leaving 9 bases between them. The CDR3 spans 13 residues. CDR3 DNA: TGCGCCAGCAGCCTGACAGAGTCCTACGAGCAGTACTTC. This encodes CASSLTESYEQYF.

V gene TRBV4-2 combines with J gene TRBJ1-4, with D unclear. The germline V and J ends were trimmed by 1 base and 6 bases, with 12 bases remaining between them. The CDR3 is 15 amino acids. Looked up from germline, CDR1 is LGHNA and CDR2 is YNFKEQ. The CDR3 reads CASSQAGADYEKLFF. CDR3 in DNA: TGTGCCAGCAGCCAAGCTGGCGCGGATTATGAAAAACTGTTTTTT.

V usage is TRBV2 and J usage is TRBJ2-3, with D perhaps TRBD2 (6 bases). The CDR3 is 14 amino acids. Trimming took 8 bases from V and 5 from J, leaving 17 bases between them. Germline V gene sequence: CDR1 SNHLY, CDR2 FYNNEI. CDR3 nucleotide sequence: TGTGCCAGCCTTCGAAGGGGAGGAGGAGATACGCAGTATTTT. It is translated as CASLRRGGGDTQYF.

The V gene is TRBV30, the J gene TRBJ1-3; D uncertain. This CDR3 comprises 14 residues. CDR1 is GTSNPN, CDR2 SVGIG, per germline (reference sequence). V lost 0 bases to trimming and J lost 1 base, with 7 bases between them. CDR3 nucleotide sequence: TGTGCCTGGAGTGTACGAGGATCTGGAAACACCATATATTTT. This codes for CAWSVRGSGNTIYF.

V gene TRBV5-1 combines with J gene TRBJ2-2, with D possibly TRBD1 on 5 matching bases. This CDR3 contains 15 residues. Trimming pared 0 bases from V and 1 base from J, leaving 7 bases between. Germline CDR1 and CDR2: SGHRS and YFSETQ. For the CDR3, the DNA is TGCGCCAGCAGCTTGGCTCAGGGGAACACCGGGGAGCTGTTTTTT. Translation gives CASSLAQGNTGELFF.

The chain links TRBV18 to TRBJ2-7, with TRBD2 matching over 10 bases. The CDR3 length is 16 residues. Germline loops: CDR1 KGHSH, CDR2 LQKENI. The J segment lost 0 bases and the V segment lost 0 bases, leaving 2 bases of the junction unmatched. The CDR3 spells CASSPPVAGGSYEQYF. CDR3 bases: TGTGCCAGCTCACCACCGGTAGCGGGGGGCTCCTACGAGCAGTACTTC.

This clone has only one observation. The rearrangement uses TRBV4-3 and TRBJ2-7; no firm D call. V shed 0 bases and J shed 1 base, with 10 bases lying between them. The germline CDR1 and CDR2 sequences are LGHNA and YSLEER. This CDR3 is 15 amino acids long. CDR3 sequence (DNA): TGCGCCAGCAGCCAAGATTCTACTCTTTCCTACGAGCAGTACTTC. As protein: CASSQDSTLSYEQYF.

This chain connects TRBV4-1 to TRBJ2-5; D is unclear. Trimming took 4 bases from V and 5 from J, leaving 11 bases between them. The CDR3 contains 13 residues. CDR1 is MGHRA, CDR2 YSYEKL, per germline. DNA of the CDR3: TGCGCCAGCAGCCGCTTACCTCGGGAGACCCAGTACTTC. This codes for CASSRLPRETQYF.

The chain combines TRBV2 with TRBJ2-3; TRBD2 agrees at 10 bases. The CDR3 has 15 residues. CDR1 is SNHLY, CDR2 FYNNEI, per germline. J was trimmed by 0 bases and V by 6 bases; bases with no gene match: 3. Written as DNA, the CDR3 is TGTGCCAGCAGCAGAGCGGGAGGGAGCACAGATACGCAGTATTTT. It codes for CASSRAGGSTDTQYF.

The V and J genes are TRBV7-3 and TRBJ2-5; 9 bases match TRBD2. This CDR3 contains 13 residues. CDR1 and CDR2 (germline): SGHTA, FQGTGA. Germline trimming cut 5 bases from V and 4 bases from J; bases unmatched to any gene: 2. The CDR3 DNA is TGTGCCAGCAGCCTAGCGGGGCGAGAGACCCAGTACTTC. Translating it yields CASSLAGRETQYF.

There are a few counts of this clone. This chain joins TRBV6-5 and TRBJ1-2, with a possible D match to TRBD1 (6 bases). Trimming removed 6 bases at V and 4 bases at J, with 15 bases between. Germline V lookup: CDR1 MNHEY, CDR2 SVGAGI. The CDR3 has 14 amino acids. CDR3 bases: TGTGCCAGCAGCCGGACAGTGGCTGGCTATGGCTACACCTTC. This sequence encodes CASSRTVAGYGYTF.

The chain employs TRBV9 and TRBJ2-3; possible D gene TRBD1, 6 bases. Germline V gene sequence: CDR1 SGDLS, CDR2 YYNGEE. The CDR3 totals 16 residues. The V and J ends lost 0 bases and 1 base respectively, with 12 bases between them. CDR3 in amino acids: CASSVGRNRGTDTQYF. In nucleotides, the CDR3 is TGTGCCAGCAGCGTAGGTAGGAACAGGGGCACAGATACGCAGTATTTT.

The chain recombines TRBV18 with TRBJ2-5, with D unclear. The CDR3 length is 12 residues. Per germline, CDR1 KGHSH and CDR2 LQKENI. The V end was cut by 3 bases, the J end by 4 bases, with 6 bases between. CDR3 sequence (DNA): TGTGCCAGCTCACCCACGGGAGAGACCCAGTACTTC. Its translation: CASSPTGETQYF.

Only a few counts were recorded for this clone. The DNA of the CDR3 is TGTGCCACCATGGACAGGGGAAAATATGGCTACACCTTC. It is translated as CATMDRGKYGYTF. The chain links TRBV15 to TRBJ1-2; 9 bases fit TRBD1. The CDR3 loop spans 13 amino acids. CDR1 and CDR2 from the germline V gene are LNHNV and YYDKDF (reference sequence). Germline trimming cut 7 bases from V and 5 bases from J; bases unmatched to any gene: 5.

This chain uses TRBV6-1 with TRBJ1-6; unclear D gene. Germline V gene lookup returns CDR1 MNHNS and CDR2 SASEGT. CDR3 size: 14 residues. V was shortened by 7 bases and J by 8 bases, with 15 bases between the two germline ends. The CDR3 bases are TGTGCCAGCACCGACCTCGGGATGGATTCACCCCTCCACTTT. Amino acid sequence: CASTDLGMDSPLHF.

This chain joins TRBV7-2 and TRBJ2-7; TRBD2 matches at 15 bases. This CDR3 is built from 16 residues. Trimming took 4 bases from V and 6 from J; bases not matched to a gene: 7. CDR1 is SGHTA and CDR2 is FQGNSA in the germline V gene. The CDR3 protein is CASSSPGLAGGGEQYF. The CDR3 nucleotides read TGTGCCAGCAGCTCCCCGGGACTAGCGGGAGGTGGCGAGCAGTACTTC.

Worth noting for this clone: Different DNA sequences within this sample yield the same CDR3. The chain combines TRBV5-1 with TRBJ2-1, with unresolved D. The CDR3 contains 13 residues. With 0 bases removed from V and 6 bases from J, the gap between germline ends came to 7 bases. Germline CDR1 is SGHRS and CDR2 is YFSETQ. CDR3 amino acids: CASSLELINEQFF. CDR3 nucleotides: TGCGCCAGCAGCTTGGAGCTCATCAATGAGCAGTTCTTC.